Below are 13 T cell receptor beta chains sequenced from a single sample in a study of early T cells in non-severe SARS-CoV-2 infection. One entry per CDR3 protein, called by TCRdb with MiXCR from the 5' RACE reads. The sample includes about 22,000 distinct CDR3 sequences, around 3.3% of them seen just once. Material for sequencing was whole blood. All receptors derive from an adult who was a healthcare worker with PCR-confirmed SARS-CoV-2 infection or an uninfected control (not recorded which).

For the CDR3, the DNA is TGTGCCAGCAGCTTTCTCACCCAGAGCGTCATAGGTAATGAGCAGTTCTTC. It translates to CASSFLTQSVIGNEQFF. The chain uses TRBV5-6 and TRBJ2-1; D ambiguous. Germline V gene lookup returns CDR1 SGHDT and CDR2 YYEEEE. Trimming removed 2 bases from V and 7 bases from J, with 22 bases in between. The CDR3 is 17 amino acids.

This clonotype was counted ten times or more. The chain has TRBV7-6 and TRBJ2-1; unclear D gene. Germline assignment: CDR1 SGHVS and CDR2 FNYEAQ. V lost 5 bases, J lost 8 bases, and 16 bases lay in between. There are 14 residues in the CDR3. The CDR3 coding sequence is TGTGCCAGCAGCCCCGTCACCAGCACCGATGAGCAGTTCTTC. It encodes CASSPVTSTDEQFF.

In its sample, this clonotype was seen many times. As DNA, the CDR3 is TGTGCCAGCAGCTTAGAGAGCCAGGGACAAGAGACCCAGTACTTC. It encodes CASSLESQGQETQYF. This sequence joins TRBV7-9 and TRBJ2-5, with D perhaps matching TRBD1 (5 bases). Trimming left V 1 base short and J 2 bases short, with 11 bases between. Per germline, CDR1 SEHNR and CDR2 FQNEAQ (reference sequence). CDR3 length: 15 residues.

This clonotype is medium-sized (0.01 to 0.1%) in the sample. The chain employs TRBV30 and TRBJ2-1; D not certain. CDR1 and CDR2 from the germline V gene are GTSNPN and SVGIG (reference sequence). This CDR3 region has 16 residues. The germline V and J ends were trimmed by 1 base and 2 bases, with 15 bases remaining between them. CDR3 sequence reads: CAWSARARLAYNEQFF. For the CDR3, the DNA is TGTGCCTGGAGTGCTAGGGCAAGGCTAGCCTACAATGAGCAGTTCTTC. Filled out from reference TRBV30 and TRBJ2-1, the complete variable domain reads SQTIHQWPATLVQPVGSPLSLECTVEGTSNPNLYWYRQAAGRGLQLLFYSVGIGQISSEVPQNLSASRPQDRQFILSSKKLLLSDSGFYLCAWSARARLAYNEQFFGPGTRLTVL.

This clonotype has a count of ten or more. The V gene is TRBV7-9, the J gene TRBJ1-1; D not certain. The V gene lost 6 bases and the J gene lost 1 base, with 3 bases spanning the gap. The CDR3 is made up of 11 amino acids. CDR1 and CDR2 from the germline V gene are SEHNR and FQNEAQ (reference sequence). The DNA for the CDR3 is TGTGCCAGCAGTTCGAACACTGAAGCTTTCTTT. This gives the protein CASSSNTEAFF.

This clonotype was observed many times. The chain uses TRBV12-5 and TRBJ1-1, with 9 bases matching TRBD1. The CDR3 length is 15 residues. With 6 bases clipped from V and 5 bases from J, the junction kept 10 bases outside the gene matches. CDR1 is LGHNT and CDR2 is FRNRAP in the germline V gene. This CDR3 is CASGRRDRAKTEAFF. Written as DNA, the CDR3 is TGTGCTAGTGGACGCAGGGACAGGGCCAAAACTGAAGCTTTCTTT. The full variable domain, rest sourced from reference TRBV12-5 and TRBJ1-1, is DARVTQTPRHKVTEMGQEVTMRCQPILGHNTVFWYRQTMMQGLELLAYFRNRAPLDDSGMPKDRFSAEMPDATLATLKIQPSEPRDSAVYFCASGRRDRAKTEAFFGQGTRLTVV.

This clonotype was counted ten times or more. V usage is TRBV18 and J usage is TRBJ2-5, with a possible D match to TRBD1 (6 bases). Germline assignment: CDR1 KGHSH and CDR2 LQKENI. Trimming shortened V by 3 bases and J by 4 bases, and 12 bases separated the two germline ends. The CDR3 spans 14 residues. The CDR3 DNA sequence: TGTGCCAGCTCACCGACAGGCCGCCGAGAGACCCAGTACTTC. It yields the protein CASSPTGRRETQYF.

This clonotype ranks as medium-sized. The gene calls are TRBV7-9 and TRBJ2-3, with TRBD1 as a possible D gene (6 bases). Germline assignment: CDR1 SEHNR and CDR2 FQNEAQ (reference sequence). CDR3 length: 14 residues. The V end was cut by 1 base, the J end by 3 bases, with 8 bases between. The CDR3 here is CASSLGQGTDTQYF. The CDR3 DNA is TGTGCCAGCAGCTTAGGGCAGGGGACAGATACGCAGTATTTT.

This clonotype was detected ten times or more. This rearrangement joins TRBV5-4 to TRBJ2-7; TRBD1 aligns across 7 bases. Germline V gene sequence: CDR1 SGHNT, CDR2 YYREEE (reference sequence). The V gene end was trimmed by 0 bases and the J gene end by 1 base; junction bases not matched to a gene: 1. The CDR3 runs to 14 residues. The CDR3: CASSLEQGSYEQYF. The CDR3 region has the DNA TGTGCCAGCAGCTTGGAACAGGGGTCCTACGAGCAGTACTTC.

V usage is TRBV18 and J usage is TRBJ1-4; 7 bases are a match to TRBD1. Trimming removed 4 bases from V and 8 bases from J; junction bases left unmatched: 10. Germline CDR1 and CDR2: KGHSH and LQKENI. This CDR3 has 15 residues. For the CDR3, the DNA is TGTGCCAGCTCACAAGGACAGGCTGAGAAGGAAAAACTGTTTTTT. Amino acids: CASSQGQAEKEKLFF.

This clonotype has a count of ten or more. This rearrangement joins TRBV7-2 to TRBJ1-2; no definite D call. Per germline, CDR1 SGHTA and CDR2 FQGNSA. This CDR3 is built from 13 residues. The V end was cut by 0 bases, the J end by 5 bases, with 7 bases between. CDR3 region: CASSLAEKYGYTF. As DNA, the CDR3 is TGTGCCAGCAGCTTAGCTGAGAAATATGGCTACACCTTC.

This clonotype is categorized as medium-sized. The chain recombines TRBV19 with TRBJ1-2, with 9 positions matching TRBD1. The CDR3 totals 13 residues. Germline V gene lookup returns CDR1 LNHDA and CDR2 SQIVND (reference sequence). CDR3 DNA: TGTGCTTCCCAAATGGGACAGGGCTATGGCTACACCTTC. Its translation: CASQMGQGYGYTF.

This clonotype was picked up a small number of times. The rearrangement uses TRBV7-6 and TRBJ1-6; D perhaps matches TRBD1 (6 bases). The V and J ends lost 5 bases and 9 bases respectively, with 17 bases between them. The CDR3 runs 15 residues. CDR1 is SGHVS, CDR2 FNYEAQ, per germline. The CDR3 DNA reads TGTGCCAGCAGCCCGGACAGATCTTTGGCTTCACCCCTCCACTTT. Translated, it gives CASSPDRSLASPLHF.